These 20 T cell receptor beta chains were sequenced from one sample in a study of T cell clonotyping in hematopoietic cell transplantation (dated by TCRdb to the early 2020s). This sample's time point label indicates: 30 days after allo-HCT. Library preparation was by the immunoSEQ multiplex PCR assay. TCRdb carries this immuneACCESS record with in-frame sequences only. Its versions omit some clonotypes, under half of them owing to an unresolved V gene in the studies checked, with the rest unexplained. The sample table contains 15,000 to 20,000 clones; only one count was recorded for approximately 61% of them. The ten most abundant clones make up 10% to 15% of the sample. Sequenced here: PBMCs, sampled 30 days after allogeneic stem cell transplant. These receptor sequences come from a male patient aged 45-60 years who had an allogeneic stem cell transplant from an unrelated donor, so T cells may come from the graft donor. Some clones in this sample may be carry-over from other donors' samples.

The rearrangement uses TRBV6-1 and TRBJ1-2; D is possibly TRBD1 (5 bases). V lost 8 bases, J lost 8 bases, and 21 bases lay in between. The CDR3 is made up of 14 amino acids. Germline-derived CDR1 and CDR2 are MNHNS and SASEGT. CDR3 sequence reads: CASSDTITAGGYTF. The CDR3 DNA follows: TGTGCCAGCTCGGACACAATCACGGCGGGCGGCTACACCTTC.

CDR3 bases: TGTGCCTGGAGTATGGGTTCTCGCTACGAGCAGTACTTC. It specifies CAWSMGSRYEQYF. The genes are TRBV30 and TRBJ2-7; D is unresolved. CDR3 length: 13 amino acids. The V gene's germline CDR1 is GTSNPN and CDR2 SVGIG (reference sequence). Deletions cut 2 bases from V and 3 bases from J, with 11 bases between.

In its sample, this clone is large. The chain combines TRBV29-1 with TRBJ1-2; D is uncertain. Germline assignment: CDR1 SQVTM and CDR2 ANQGSEA. The ends were cut back, 1 base at V and 8 bases at J, with 5 bases in the middle. The CDR3 extends over 10 amino acids. The CDR3 here is CSVEGFGYTF. The CDR3, as DNA: TGCAGCGTTGAAGGGTTCGGCTACACCTTC. Combining the CDR3 with reference TRBV29-1 and TRBJ1-2 gives the whole variable domain SAVISQKPSRDICQRGTSLTIQCQVDSQVTMMFWYRQQPGQSLTLIATANQGSEATYESGFVIDKFPISRPNLTFSTLTVSNMSPEDSSIYLCSVEGFGYTFGSGTRLTVV.

The CDR3 region is CASSERGRGTDTQYF. The CDR3 bases are TGTGCCAGCAGTGAAAGAGGGAGGGGCACAGATACGCAGTATTTT. The chain employs TRBV25-1 and TRBJ2-3, with 7 bases aligning to TRBD2. Germline CDR1 reads MGHDK; CDR2 reads SYGVNS. CDR3 length: 15 residues. V lost 2 bases to trimming and J lost 1 base; unmatched junction nucleotides: 3. Drawing the rest from reference TRBV25-1 and TRBJ2-3, the complete variable domain is EADIYQTPRYLVIGTGKKITLECSQTMGHDKMYWYQQDPGMELHLIHYSYGVNSTEKGDLSSESTVSRIRTEHFPLTLESARPSHTSQYLCASSERGRGTDTQYFGPGTRLTVL.

The gene calls are TRBV14 and TRBJ1-2; D not resolved. This CDR3 has 13 residues. Germline lookup yields CDR1 SGHDN and CDR2 FVKESK. Trimming removed 3 bases from V and 7 bases from J, with 12 bases in between. The CDR3 region is CASSQTGIGGYTF. CDR3 in DNA: TGTGCCAGCAGCCAGACGGGGATTGGTGGCTACACCTTC. Based on the CDR3 plus reference TRBV14 and TRBJ1-2, the full variable domain is EAGVTQFPSHSVIEKGQTVTLRCDPISGHDNLYWYRRVMGKEIKFLLHFVKESKQDESGMPNNRFLAERTGGTYSTLKVQPAELEDSGVYFCASSQTGIGGYTFGSGTRLTVV.

The chain recombines TRBV7-2 with TRBJ2-6; weak D call: TRBD1 (6 bases). CDR3 length equals 17 residues. The V end was cut by 1 base, the J end by 1 base, with 11 bases between. Looked up from germline, CDR1 is SGHTA and CDR2 is FQGNSA. This CDR3 reads CASSLESGQSGANVLTF. CDR3 sequence (DNA): TGTGCCAGCAGCTTAGAATCCGGACAGTCTGGGGCCAACGTCCTGACTTTC.

The chain has TRBV28 and TRBJ2-2; tentatively, D is TRBD1 (5 bases). This CDR3 is built from 14 residues. V was trimmed by 7 bases and J by 1 base, leaving 10 bases between them. Germline V gene lookup returns CDR1 MDHEN and CDR2 SYDVKM. The CDR3 sequence: CASIQDKNTGELFF. In nucleotides, the CDR3 is TGTGCCAGCATCCAGGACAAGAACACCGGGGAGCTGTTTTTT.

The V and J genes are TRBV5-8 and TRBJ1-2, with no clear D. The germline V gene has CDR1 SGHTS and CDR2 YDEGEE. V was cut by 4 bases and J by 8 bases, with 18 bases left in between. This CDR3 comprises 14 residues. As DNA, the CDR3 is TGTGCCAGCAGCCCGAATATGGGAATAGGCGGCTACACCTTC. This gives the protein CASSPNMGIGGYTF.

This clone was observed a single time. The genes are TRBV6-5 and TRBJ1-3; D gene uncertain. This CDR3 is built from 12 residues. Trimming cost V 5 bases and J 7 bases, with 9 bases left between them. The germline V gene encodes CDR1 MNHEY and CDR2 SVGAGI. The CDR3: CASSGESNTIYF. DNA for the CDR3: TGTGCCAGCAGTGGCGAGAGTAACACCATATATTTT.

The rearrangement joins TRBV29-1 to TRBJ1-2, with D possibly being TRBD1 (5 bases). Germline V lookup: CDR1 SQVTM, CDR2 ANQGSEA. The CDR3 length is 12 residues. V gave up 7 bases and J gave up 4 bases, with 13 bases separating them. CDR3 sequence (DNA): TGCAGCGCCCGGGGCAGCGGCTATGGCTACACCTTC. It yields the protein CSARGSGYGYTF.

The CDR3 sequence is CASSTLRYEQYF. CDR3 bases: TGTGCCAGCAGCACTCTCCGCTACGAGCAGTACTTC. The chain has TRBV7-9 and TRBJ2-7, with unresolved D. With 5 bases removed from V and 3 bases from J, the gap between germline ends came to 8 bases. CDR1 SEHNR and CDR2 FQNEAQ come from the germline V gene (reference sequence). This CDR3 comprises 12 residues.

The rearrangement links TRBV6-5 to TRBJ1-1; 7 bases line up with TRBD1. The CDR3 has 14 residues. Germline V gene sequence: CDR1 MNHEY, CDR2 SVGAGI. V gave up 5 bases and J gave up 1 base; unmatched junction bases: 4. Here the CDR3 reads CASSEGTANTEAFF. In DNA, the CDR3 is TGTGCCAGCAGTGAAGGGACAGCGAACACTGAAGCTTTCTTT.

This clone was seen only a few times. The chain employs TRBV6-1 and TRBJ2-7, with a weak D call TRBD2 (5 bases). The CDR3 extends over 11 amino acids. Germline-derived CDR1 and CDR2 are MNHNS and SASEGT. Between the trimmed V and J ends, which lost 8 bases and 3 bases, there was a span of 8 bases. The CDR3 sequence: CASSRGYEQYF. The CDR3 DNA follows: TGTGCCAGCTCCCGGGGCTACGAGCAGTACTTC.

The chain combines TRBV2 with TRBJ2-7, with D maybe TRBD2 (5 bases). Trimming shortened V by 6 bases and J by 6 bases, and 9 bases separated the two germline ends. CDR1 is SNHLY, CDR2 FYNNEI, per germline. The CDR3 covers 11 residues. The CDR3 region has the DNA TGTGCCAGCAGGGAGGCAGCCGAGCAGTACTTC. Amino acids: CASREAAEQYF.

This clone occurred once. The chain employs TRBV27 and TRBJ2-5; weak D call: TRBD1 (6 bases). The J call is doubtful: the DNA matches TRBJ2-7 better. The CDR3 covers 15 residues. CDR1 and CDR2 (germline): MNHEY, SMNVEV (reference sequence). The CDR3 DNA reads TGTGCCAGCAGTACCCAGACAGGCCCTACCTACGAGCAGTACTTC. Translation: CASSTQTGPTYEQYF.

The J gene is TRBJ2-7, the V gene TRBV11-3; 8 nucleotides align to TRBD2. J was trimmed by 0 bases and V by 5 bases; bases with no gene match: 3. CDR1 and CDR2 from the germline V gene are SGHNT and YENEEA. CDR3 length equals 14 residues. DNA for the CDR3: TGTGCCAGCAGCACGGGGGGGAGCTCCTACGAGCAGTACTTC. It is translated as CASSTGGSSYEQYF.

The chain uses TRBV9 and TRBJ1-2; 9 bases agree with TRBD1. V lost 3 bases, J lost 5 bases, and 11 bases stayed unmatched. CDR1 and CDR2 (germline): SGDLS, YYNGEE. This CDR3 has 16 amino acids. CDR3: CASSGLTGGEIYGYTF. The CDR3 region has the DNA TGTGCCAGCAGCGGACTGACAGGGGGGGAAATTTATGGCTACACCTTC.

This clone was seen only once. The chain has TRBV5-4 and TRBJ1-1; D remains ambiguous. V dropped 5 bases and J dropped 2 bases, with 10 bases sitting between them. This CDR3 comprises 13 residues. Germline assignment: CDR1 SGHNT and CDR2 YYREEE (reference sequence). CDR3 coding DNA: TGTGCCAGCAGTTTGTTGGACAACACTGAAGCTTTCTTT. Its translation: CASSLLDNTEAFF.

The chain uses TRBV2 and TRBJ2-5; D gene unclear. The CDR3 is 13 residues long. CDR1 is SNHLY and CDR2 is FYNNEI in the germline V gene. V lost 7 bases to trimming and J lost 5 bases, with 14 bases between them. CDR3 bases: TGTGCCAGCAATGTAGGGATGTTGGAGACCCAGTACTTC. This sequence encodes CASNVGMLETQYF. The full variable domain, with the rest looked up from reference TRBV2 and TRBJ2-5, is EPEVTQTPSHQVTQMGQEVILRCVPISNHLYFYWYRQILGQKVEFLVSFYNNEISEKSEIFDDQFSVERPDGSNFTLKIRSTKLEDSAMYFCASNVGMLETQYFGPGTRLLVL.

The table lists this clone with a few counts. The genes are TRBV6-5 and TRBJ2-7; D is possibly TRBD2 (5 bases). From germline, CDR1 is MNHEY and CDR2 SVGAGI. The CDR3 loop spans 10 amino acids. Trimming removed 10 bases at V and 7 bases at J, with 11 bases between. The CDR3 sequence is CATGIIEQYF. DNA for the CDR3: TGTGCCACGGGGATTATAGAGCAGTACTTC.